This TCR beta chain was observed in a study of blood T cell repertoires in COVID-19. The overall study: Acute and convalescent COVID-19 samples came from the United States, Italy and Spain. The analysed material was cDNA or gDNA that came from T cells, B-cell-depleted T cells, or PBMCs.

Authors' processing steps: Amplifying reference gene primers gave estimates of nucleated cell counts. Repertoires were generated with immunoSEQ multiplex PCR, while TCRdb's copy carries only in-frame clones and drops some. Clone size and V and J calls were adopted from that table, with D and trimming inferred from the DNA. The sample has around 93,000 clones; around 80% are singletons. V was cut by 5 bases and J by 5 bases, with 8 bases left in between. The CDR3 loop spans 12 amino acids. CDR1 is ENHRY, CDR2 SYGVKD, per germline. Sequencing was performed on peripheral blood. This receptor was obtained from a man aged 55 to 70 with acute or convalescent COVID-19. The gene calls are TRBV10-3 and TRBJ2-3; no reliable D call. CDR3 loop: CAISISGDTQYF. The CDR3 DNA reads TGTGCCATCAGTATTTCGGGAGATACGCAGTATTTT.